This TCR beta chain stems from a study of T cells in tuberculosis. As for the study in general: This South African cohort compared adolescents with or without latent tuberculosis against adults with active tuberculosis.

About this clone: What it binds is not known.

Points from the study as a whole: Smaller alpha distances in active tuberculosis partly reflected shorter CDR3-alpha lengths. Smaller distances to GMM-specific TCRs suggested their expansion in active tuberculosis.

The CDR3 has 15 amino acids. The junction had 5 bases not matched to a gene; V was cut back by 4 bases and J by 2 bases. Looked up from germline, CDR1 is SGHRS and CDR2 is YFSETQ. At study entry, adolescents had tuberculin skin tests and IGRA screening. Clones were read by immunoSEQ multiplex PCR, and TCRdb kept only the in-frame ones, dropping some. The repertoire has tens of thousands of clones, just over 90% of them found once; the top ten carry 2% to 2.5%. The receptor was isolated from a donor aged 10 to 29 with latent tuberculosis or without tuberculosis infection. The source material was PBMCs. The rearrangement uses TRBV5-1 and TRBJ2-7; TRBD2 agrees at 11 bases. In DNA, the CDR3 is TGCGCCAGCAGCCCGACTAGCGGGATCGCCTACGAGCAGTACTTC. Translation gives CASSPTSGIAYEQYF.